The rows below give T cell receptor beta chains drawn from one sample of a study of neurological immune-mediated disorders. From the 5' RACE reads, TCRdb called clonotypes with MiXCR, one entry per CDR3 protein. Here the sample spans about 62,000 distinct CDR3 sequences, under 5.5% being singletons. The source material was PBMCs. These receptors were obtained from a woman aged 45 to 65 with multiple sclerosis. CDR3s include the opening cysteine and the closing phenylalanine or tryptophan. The D gene is left open where the match is weak. The size of a clone is reported for some rows only, either as once, few or many, or as a class for expanded clones.

V gene: TRBV10-3; clone size: many; D gene: -; J gene: TRBJ1-1; CDR3 protein: CAISETATANTEAFF; CDR3 DNA: TGTGCCATCAGTGAGACCGCGACAGCGAACACTGAAGCTTTCTTT
V gene: TRBV5-1; clone size: many; D gene: TRBD2; J gene: TRBJ2-1; CDR3 protein: CASSLALAGGYNEQFF; CDR3 DNA: TGCGCCAGCAGCTTGGCCCTAGCGGGGGGGTACAATGAGCAGTTCTTC
V gene: TRBV6-2/TRBV6-3; clone size: many; D gene: -; J gene: TRBJ2-5; CDR3 protein: CASTPGLGQETQYF; CDR3 DNA: TGTGCCAGCACCCCGGGACTTGGGCAAGAGACCCAGTACTTC
V gene: TRBV7-2; clone size: few; D gene: TRBD1; J gene: TRBJ1-3; CDR3 protein: CASSPQGFGNTIYF; CDR3 DNA: TGTGCCAGCAGCCCACAGGGGTTTGGAAACACCATATATTTT
V gene: TRBV9; clone size: many; D gene: -; J gene: TRBJ1-5; CDR3 protein: CASSVGEGYQPQHF; CDR3 DNA: TGTGCCAGCAGCGTAGGAGAAGGGTATCAGCCCCAGCATTTT
V gene: TRBV5-1; clone size: many; D gene: -; J gene: TRBJ1-5; CDR3 protein: CASSLRGNQPQHF; CDR3 DNA: TGCGCCAGCAGCTTGAGGGGGAATCAGCCCCAGCATTTT
V gene: TRBV5-1; clone size: many; D gene: -; J gene: TRBJ2-3; CDR3 protein: CASISGVRTDTQYF; CDR3 DNA: TGCGCCAGCATCTCGGGGGTCCGCACAGATACGCAGTATTTT
V gene: TRBV20-1; clone size: -; D gene: -; J gene: TRBJ2-7; CDR3 protein: CSALLSTGLEQYF; CDR3 DNA: TGCAGTGCTCTGCTATCAACAGGGCTGGAGCAGTACTTC
V gene: TRBV7-7; clone size: many; D gene: -; J gene: TRBJ2-3; CDR3 protein: CASSLVASPADTQYF; CDR3 DNA: TGTGCTAGCAGCTTAGTAGCTAGTCCAGCAGATACGCAGTATTTT
V gene: TRBV12-3/TRBV12-4; clone size: -; D gene: TRBD2; J gene: TRBJ2-3; CDR3 protein: CASSKRLAGGFTDTQYF; CDR3 DNA: TGTGCCAGCAGTAAAAGACTAGCGGGGGGTTTCACAGATACGCAGTATTTT
V gene: TRBV7-9; clone size: few; D gene: -; J gene: TRBJ1-4; CDR3 protein: CASSLTDDEKLFF; CDR3 DNA: TGTGCCAGCAGCTTGACGGATGATGAAAAACTGTTTTTT
V gene: TRBV7-9; clone size: -; D gene: -; J gene: TRBJ2-2; CDR3 protein: CASTKTGGGKTGELFF; CDR3 DNA: TGTGCCAGCACCAAAACCGGCGGGGGCAAGACCGGGGAGCTGTTTTTT
V gene: TRBV4-3; clone size: many; D gene: TRBD1; J gene: TRBJ1-6; CDR3 protein: CASSHNGQDGSPLNF; CDR3 DNA: TGCGCCAGCAGCCACAACGGACAGGACGGCTCACCCCTCAACTTT
V gene: TRBV6-6; clone size: many; D gene: TRBD2; J gene: TRBJ2-5; CDR3 protein: CASSPRGGGAGETQYF; CDR3 DNA: TGTGCCAGCAGTCCCCGCGGCGGGGGGGCGGGAGAGACCCAGTACTTC
V gene: TRBV5-1; clone size: many; D gene: -; J gene: TRBJ2-2; CDR3 protein: CASSLRGATGELFF; CDR3 DNA: TGCGCCAGCAGCTTAAGGGGGGCCACCGGGGAGCTGTTTTTT
V gene: TRBV6-4; clone size: many; D gene: -; J gene: TRBJ2-2; CDR3 protein: CASSDRGDTGELFF; CDR3 DNA: TGTGCCAGCAGTGACAGGGGGGACACCGGGGAGCTGTTTTTT
V gene: TRBV21-1; clone size: many; D gene: -; J gene: TRBJ1-6; CDR3 protein: CASSKKLGQGNSPLNF; CDR3 DNA: TGTGCCAGCAGCAAAAAGTTGGGACAGGGGAATTCACCCCTCAACTTT
V gene: TRBV12-3/TRBV12-4; clone size: many; D gene: -; J gene: TRBJ1-6; CDR3 protein: CASSTHLNSPLHF; CDR3 DNA: TGTGCCAGCAGTACCCATCTTAATTCACCCCTCCACTTT
V gene: TRBV12-3/TRBV12-4; clone size: -; D gene: -; J gene: TRBJ1-6; CDR3 protein: CASSLGFVVDSPLHF; CDR3 DNA: TGTGCCAGCAGTTTAGGGTTTGTGGTCGATTCACCCCTCCACTTT
V gene: TRBV15; clone size: many; D gene: -; J gene: TRBJ1-2; CDR3 protein: CATSSYQAGVGRNGYTF; CDR3 DNA: TGTGCCACCAGCTCTTACCAGGCAGGGGTTGGGCGTAATGGCTACACCTTC
V gene: TRBV7-2; clone size: many; D gene: TRBD2; J gene: TRBJ2-7; CDR3 protein: CASSLDGLAGITYEQYF; CDR3 DNA: TGTGCCAGCAGCTTAGATGGCCTAGCGGGGATAACCTACGAGCAGTACTTC
V gene: TRBV30; clone size: -; D gene: -; J gene: TRBJ2-2; CDR3 protein: CAGRGGQENTGELFF; CDR3 DNA: TGTGCCGGGAGAGGCGGGCAGGAGAACACCGGGGAGCTGTTTTTT
V gene: TRBV10-2; clone size: few; D gene: -; J gene: TRBJ1-5; CDR3 protein: CASAERVGNQPQNF; CDR3 DNA: TGCGCCAGTGCCGAAAGGGTTGGCAATCAGCCCCAGAATTTT
V gene: TRBV13; clone size: many; D gene: TRBD2; J gene: TRBJ2-3; CDR3 protein: CASSPKGLAGLLRSTDTQYF; CDR3 DNA: TGTGCCAGCAGCCCCAAGGGACTAGCGGGGTTGTTAAGAAGCACAGATACGCAGTATTTT
V gene: TRBV20-1; clone size: -; D gene: -; J gene: TRBJ1-5; CDR3 protein: CSARGRLSNQPQNF; CDR3 DNA: TGCAGTGCTAGGGGGAGACTTAGCAATCAGCCCCAGAATTTT
V gene: TRBV7-2; clone size: few; D gene: -; J gene: TRBJ2-3; CDR3 protein: CASSHKGGKTDTQYF; CDR3 DNA: TGTGCCAGCAGCCACAAGGGGGGGAAAACGGATACGCAGTATTTT
V gene: TRBV6-5; clone size: many; D gene: -; J gene: TRBJ1-1; CDR3 protein: CASSYSMNTEAFF; CDR3 DNA: TGTGCCAGCAGTTACTCGATGAACACTGAAGCTTTCTTT
V gene: TRBV10-2; clone size: many; D gene: TRBD2; J gene: TRBJ2-5; CDR3 protein: CASSPGVAGGETQYF; CDR3 DNA: TGCGCCAGCAGCCCCGGAGTAGCGGGGGGGGAGACCCAGTACTTC
V gene: TRBV5-1; clone size: many; D gene: TRBD2; J gene: TRBJ2-3; CDR3 protein: CASSSGGLAGVDTQYF; CDR3 DNA: TGCGCCAGCAGCTCGGGGGGACTAGCGGGCGTGGATACGCAGTATTTT
V gene: TRBV5-1; clone size: many; D gene: TRBD1; J gene: TRBJ2-3; CDR3 protein: CASSSSGTGGDTQYF; CDR3 DNA: TGCGCCAGCAGCTCATCCGGGACAGGGGGAGATACGCAGTATTTT
V gene: TRBV6-6; clone size: many; D gene: -; J gene: TRBJ2-5; CDR3 protein: CASSTAWETQYF; CDR3 DNA: TGTGCCAGCAGTACTGCCTGGGAGACCCAGTACTTC
V gene: TRBV6-6; clone size: many; D gene: -; J gene: TRBJ2-7; CDR3 protein: CASSRSYEQYF; CDR3 DNA: TGTGCCAGCAGTCGCTCCTACGAGCAGTACTTC
V gene: TRBV5-1; clone size: many; D gene: TRBD1; J gene: TRBJ1-1; CDR3 protein: CASSLADRGTEAFF; CDR3 DNA: TGCGCCAGCAGCTTGGCGGACAGGGGTACTGAAGCTTTCTTT
V gene: TRBV20-1; clone size: many; D gene: -; J gene: TRBJ2-1; CDR3 protein: CSARDSSRGAEQFF; CDR3 DNA: TGCAGTGCTAGAGATAGTAGCAGGGGTGCTGAGCAGTTCTTC
V gene: TRBV10-3; clone size: many; D gene: TRBD2; J gene: TRBJ2-1; CDR3 protein: CATLAGGPVEQFF; CDR3 DNA: TGTGCCACTCTAGCGGGGGGGCCGGTGGAGCAGTTCTTC
V gene: TRBV18; clone size: -; D gene: -; J gene: TRBJ1-2; CDR3 protein: CASSPTGIFSGYTF; CDR3 DNA: TGTGCCAGCTCACCTACGGGGATTTTTAGCGGCTACACCTTC
V gene: TRBV5-1; clone size: many; D gene: -; J gene: TRBJ1-1; CDR3 protein: CASSFGRNTEAFF; CDR3 DNA: TGCGCCAGCAGCTTTGGGAGAAACACTGAAGCTTTCTTT
V gene: TRBV6-2/TRBV6-3; clone size: many; D gene: -; J gene: TRBJ2-1; CDR3 protein: CASSYRPGESYNEQFF; CDR3 DNA: TGTGCCAGCAGTTACCGTCCGGGGGAATCCTACAATGAGCAGTTCTTC
V gene: TRBV18; clone size: few; D gene: -; J gene: TRBJ1-6; CDR3 protein: CASSPSRGNSPLHF; CDR3 DNA: TGTGCCAGCTCACCTTCCAGGGGTAATTCACCCCTCCACTTT
V gene: TRBV3-1; clone size: many; D gene: TRBD1; J gene: TRBJ1-1; CDR3 protein: CASSLTRGGRAFF; CDR3 DNA: TGTGCCAGCAGCCTTACAAGAGGGGGCAGAGCTTTCTTT
V gene: TRBV5-1; clone size: many; D gene: TRBD1; J gene: TRBJ2-2; CDR3 protein: CASSSDRDTGELFF; CDR3 DNA: TGCGCCAGCAGCTCGGACAGGGACACCGGGGAGCTGTTTTTT
V gene: TRBV20-1; clone size: many; D gene: TRBD1; J gene: TRBJ2-7; CDR3 protein: CSATPGQGLHEQYF; CDR3 DNA: TGCAGTGCCACTCCGGGACAGGGGCTGCACGAGCAGTACTTC
V gene: TRBV7-2; clone size: -; D gene: -; J gene: TRBJ2-3; CDR3 protein: CASSLGTADTDTQYF; CDR3 DNA: TGTGCCAGCAGCTTAGGCACCGCGGACACAGATACGCAGTATTTT
V gene: TRBV29-1; clone size: few; D gene: -; J gene: TRBJ2-3; CDR3 protein: CSVEDRTSTDTQYF; CDR3 DNA: TGCAGCGTTGAAGATCGAACTAGCACAGATACGCAGTATTTT